This T cell receptor (beta chain) was documented in a study of T cell repertoires in cytomegalovirus infection. As for the study in general: Public TCR beta signatures marked donors with CMV infection and the matching HLA. Study findings and constraints: People with CMV and the relevant HLA were identified by cumulative public TCR beta family frequency. HLA-C-restricted CMV clonotypes gave the most frequent clonotype in two of eight donors.

Ten or more counts support this clonotype. The antigen is not known. MiXCR was run by TCRdb on the reads, yielding one entry per CDR3 protein. The data show about 450,000 distinct CDR3 sequences, with approximately 30% seen just once and roughly an eighth held by the top ten. Germline-derived CDR1 and CDR2 are MNHNY and SVGAGI (reference sequence). The CDR3 contains 18 residues. The V gene lost 0 bases and the J gene lost 0 bases, with 12 bases spanning the gap. The V gene is TRBV6-6, the J gene TRBJ1-6; TRBD1 might be the D (6 bases). Source material: PBMCs. The TCR sequence derives from a human donor in good health (CMV status not recorded). Some clones in this sample may be carry-over from other donors' samples. The CDR3 region is CASSYSRGIPSYNSPLHF. The CDR3 coding sequence is TGTGCCAGCAGTTACTCGAGGGGGATCCCCTCCTATAATTCACCCCTCCACTTT.